The T cell receptor (beta chain) under discussion was sequenced for a study of blood T cell repertoires in COVID-19. Study-wide background: From the United States, Italy and Spain came samples of acute and convalescent COVID-19. Sample material is recorded as cDNA or gDNA derived from T cells, B-cell-depleted T cells, or PBMCs.

In the authors' workflow: Nucleated cell counts were estimated from reference gene primer amplification. Assay: immunoSEQ multiplex PCR; the TCRdb copy retains only in-frame clones and omits some. V and J calls and clone size come straight from that table; D and trimming were deduced from the DNA. This table has 80,000 to 90,000 clones, around 85% appearing once. Trimming took 4 bases from V and 4 from J; bases not matched to a gene: 15. The CDR3 is made up of 17 amino acids. Per the germline V gene, CDR1 is KGHSH and CDR2 is LQKENI. This receptor was taken from a woman in her 70s with acute or convalescent COVID-19. Sequenced material: peripheral blood. This chain joins TRBV18 and TRBJ1-2; 7 nucleotides line up with TRBD1. CDR3: CASSQGHMTGLPYGYTF. CDR3 nucleotides: TGTGCCAGCTCACAGGGACACATGACAGGGCTACCCTATGGCTACACCTTC. The entire variable domain, with the rest obtained from reference TRBV18 and TRBJ1-2, is as follows: NAGVMQNPRHLVRRRGQEARLRCSPMKGHSHVYWYRQLPEEGLKFMVYLQKENIIDESGMPKERFSAEFPKEGPSILRIQQVVRGDSAAYFCASSQGHMTGLPYGYTFGSGTRLTVV.